A selection of T cell receptor beta chains follows, all from one sample in a study of identical twins. TCRdb called the 5' RACE reads again in MiXCR, with one record for every CDR3 protein. This sample has 500,000 to 650,000 distinct CDR3 sequences, with approximately 20% found just once. These data were likewise used in another study, on yellow fever vaccine responses in identical twins.

The source material was CD4+ T cells sorted from blood. The receptors here all came from a woman aged 18 to 35 in good health. Each CDR3 is given with its conserved first and last residue.

v_call,j_call,cdr3_aa
TRBV10-3,TRBJ2-1,CASTGERNEQFF
TRBV20-1,TRBJ2-1,CSATSREGLTYNEQFF
TRBV27,TRBJ2-6,CASSKGQFGANVLTF
TRBV6-1,TRBJ2-1,CASRPGLGTSGYNEQFF
TRBV29-1,TRBJ2-3,CSVVRLGQGYGTDTQYF
TRBV11-1,TRBJ2-6,CASSLGQPSPFGANVLTF
TRBV5-1,TRBJ2-7,CASSLATGSYEQYF
TRBV5-1,TRBJ1-2,CASSQTRDSHRRSDGYTF
TRBV29-1,TRBJ2-7,CSIRGHPKGSYEQYF
TRBV28,TRBJ1-5,CASSLPTGRGNRQPQHF